These 10 T cell receptor beta chains share one sample of origin, sequenced in a study of follicular helper T cells after annual influenza vaccination. TCRdb keeps only in-frame clones here, not all; method: immunoSEQ multiplex PCR. The data show about 11,000 clones, about 82% seen once. Material: CXCR5- memory CD4+ T cells sorted from blood, obtained 6 weeks after influenza vaccination. These receptors were obtained from an adult who received the influenza vaccine.

The CDR3 reads CASSFSLNTEAFF. Here the CDR3 DNA reads TGTGCCAGCAGTTTCAGTTTGAACACTGAAGCTTTCTTT. V gene TRBV2 combines with J gene TRBJ1-1; D not resolved. Trimming removed 5 bases at V and 0 bases at J, with 7 bases between. Germline-derived CDR1 and CDR2 are SNHLY and FYNNEI. The length of the CDR3 is 13 residues.

The genes are TRBV4-3 and TRBJ1-1; D unresolved. CDR3 length: 14 amino acids. Trimming left V 1 base short and J 1 base short, with 7 bases between. CDR1 and CDR2 from the germline V gene are LGHNA and YSLEER. As DNA, the CDR3 is TGCGCCAGCAGCCAAGGCCGGGAGAACACTGAAGCTTTCTTT. This codes for CASSQGRENTEAFF.

The chain recombines TRBV5-4 with TRBJ2-1; 14 bases are a match to TRBD2. Per the germline V gene, CDR1 is SGHNT and CDR2 is YYREEE (reference sequence). The V and J ends lost 5 bases and 3 bases, in that order; junction bases with no gene match: 7. CDR3 length equals 17 residues. DNA for the CDR3: TGTGCCAGCAGGATGGGACTAGCGGGGGCATACTACAATGAGCAGTTCTTC. It specifies CASRMGLAGAYYNEQFF.

In this sample, this clone turned up a few times. The chain is built from TRBV2 and TRBJ1-5; a weak D match, TRBD1 (5 bases). V was trimmed by 7 bases and J by 0 bases, leaving 10 bases between them. The CDR3 length is 14 residues. Germline-derived CDR1 and CDR2 are SNHLY and FYNNEI. The CDR3 bases are TGTGCCAGCACCGGACACTATAGCAATCAGCCCCAGCATTTT. It yields the protein CASTGHYSNQPQHF.

The CDR3 DNA reads as TGTGCCAGCAGTTCCGGTCAGGGCTACGAGCAGTACTTC. This translates into CASSSGQGYEQYF. The rearrangement links TRBV28 to TRBJ2-7; a possible D gene is TRBD1 (5 bases). Germline V lookup: CDR1 MDHEN, CDR2 SYDVKM. The germline V and J ends were trimmed by 4 bases and 3 bases, with 10 bases remaining between them. The CDR3 runs 13 residues.

The genes are TRBV30 and TRBJ2-1; TRBD1 is a possible D gene (5 bases). Trimming took 8 bases from V and 3 from J, leaving 14 bases between them. CDR1 and CDR2 from the germline V gene are GTSNPN and SVGIG (reference sequence). This CDR3 comprises 13 residues. DNA of the CDR3: TGTGCCCTGGGCCTTACAGGCTACAATGAGCAGTTCTTC. It specifies CALGLTGYNEQFF.

J is TRBJ1-2 and V is TRBV6-1; TRBD1 might be the D (6 bases). CDR1 is MNHNS, CDR2 SASEGT, per germline. V was shortened by 3 bases and J by 4 bases, with 15 bases between the two germline ends. The CDR3 has 15 residues. CDR3 DNA sequence: TGTGCCAGCAGTGAGGGTACAGGGAGGTTCTATGGCTACACCTTC. Amino acids: CASSEGTGRFYGYTF.

This rearrangement joins TRBV14 to TRBJ2-3, with 10 bases lining up with TRBD2. CDR3 size: 16 residues. V lost 5 bases and J lost 3; bases outside the gene matches: 8. Germline V gives CDR1 SGHDN, CDR2 FVKESK. CDR3 in amino acids: CASSLLPGLATDTQYF. The CDR3 DNA reads as TGTGCCAGCAGCTTGCTCCCGGGACTAGCGACAGATACGCAGTATTTT.

This chain joins TRBV28 and TRBJ2-4, with a tentative D call TRBD1 (5 bases). The germline V and J ends were trimmed by 2 bases and 1 base, with 15 bases remaining between them. The CDR3 has 17 amino acids. Germline V gene sequence: CDR1 MDHEN, CDR2 SYDVKM. CDR3 loop: CASSLTSGRRAKNIQYF. In DNA form, the CDR3 reads TGTGCCAGCAGTTTAACTTCAGGGCGACGGGCCAAAAACATTCAGTACTTC.

The chain combines TRBV1 with TRBJ2-3; the table's D call TRBD2 went unverified against the DNA. TRBV1 is assigned pseudogene status. This CDR3 region has 16 residues. DNA for the CDR3: TGCACCAGCAGCCTGGCTGGGGTAGCGGATTCAGATACGCAGTATTTT. It yields the protein CTSSLAGVADSDTQYF.